The entry that follows covers one T cell receptor beta chain sequence. A read error is possible here, since a much larger clone lies one base away. The data were obtained in a study of tumor-infiltrating lymphocytes in primary liver carcinoma. The germline gives CDR1 SQVTM, CDR2 ANQGSEA. The V end was cut by 3 bases, the J end by 2 bases, with 11 bases between. The CDR3 totals 14 residues. The source of the blood RNA was unsorted whole blood, and germline DNA was extracted as well. From approximately 450 ng total RNA, TCR beta cDNA was generated with a primer in the constant region. Three nested multiplex PCR rounds, a slightly modified ARM-PCR, produced the libraries for TCR beta. Rounds one and two of PCR, each of around 11 cycles, were primed with TRBV1-TRBV30 forward primers and a C-beta reverse primer. One entry per CDR3 protein results from TCRdb running MiXCR on the multiplex PCR reads. The sample records 300,000 to 350,000 distinct CDR3 sequences, almost 65% being singletons.

This TCR was sampled from a middle-aged man with primary liver carcinoma and hepatitis B virus infection. The sample comprised peripheral blood. This rearrangement joins TRBV29-1 to TRBJ2-1; perhaps TRBD1 as D (6 bases). The DNA for the CDR3 is TGCAGCGTTGAGGGGGACATGGCCTACAATGAGCAGTTCTTC. Translation gives CSVEGDMAYNEQFF.